The 29 T cell receptor beta chains below were found in one sample sequenced in a study of ipilimumab plus nivolumab after autologous stem cell transplantation. Repertoires were generated with immunoSEQ multiplex PCR, while TCRdb's copy carries only in-frame clones and drops some. The table has 9,500 to 15,000 clones, more than 65% seen once. The sample was PBMCs, taken in a trial of ipilimumab plus nivolumab as post-transplant consolidation. These receptors originate from a male donor with multiple myeloma.

The chain has TRBV11-2 and TRBJ2-3; no definite D call. V was pared by 0 bases and J by 7 bases, with 5 bases between. CDR1 is SGHAT and CDR2 is FQNNGV in the germline V gene. The CDR3 is 12 residues long. DNA of the CDR3: TGTGCCAGCAGCTTAGATGGACATACGCAGTATTTT. This encodes CASSLDGHTQYF.

V gene TRBV6-5 combines with J gene TRBJ1-1, with TRBD1 as a possible D gene (6 bases). The germline V gene encodes CDR1 MNHEY and CDR2 SVGAGI. This CDR3 comprises 12 residues. The ends were cut back, 7 bases at V and 3 bases at J, with 9 bases in the middle. CDR3 in DNA: TGTGCCAGCAAGGGGGGTTACACTGAAGCTTTCTTT. Protein: CASKGGYTEAFF.

The chain has TRBV5-1 and TRBJ2-5, with D unclear. This CDR3 spans 15 amino acids. Germline V gene lookup returns CDR1 SGHRS and CDR2 YFSETQ. Deletions cut 0 bases from V and 2 bases from J, with 11 bases between. CDR3 residues: CASSLAIPGQETQYF. The CDR3, as DNA: TGCGCCAGCAGCTTGGCAATACCCGGTCAAGAGACCCAGTACTTC.

The chain combines TRBV19 with TRBJ2-1; 8 bases agree with TRBD2. CDR3 length: 17 amino acids. V was clipped by 6 bases and J by 3 bases; unmatched bases: 13. Germline CDR1 reads LNHDA; CDR2 reads SQIVND (reference sequence). CDR3 DNA sequence: TGTGCCAGTAGCAGACCGGGGGCGGCGGGGGGCTACAATGAGCAGTTCTTC. Its translation: CASSRPGAAGGYNEQFF.

The rearrangement joins TRBV7-8 to TRBJ2-2; 7 bases agree with TRBD2. V lost 4 bases and J lost 4; bases outside the gene matches: 24. In germline, CDR1 is SGHVS, CDR2 FQNEAQ. The CDR3 contains 21 residues. The DNA for the CDR3 is TGTGCCAGCAGCTCCTTACTACTGTGGTCTAGCGGAATCAGCAGCACCGGGGAGCTGTTTTTT. Protein product: CASSSLLLWSSGISSTGELFF.

The chain is built from TRBV19 and TRBJ1-1; D is undetermined. The length of the CDR3 is 16 residues. Trimming removed 7 bases at V and 1 base at J, with 19 bases between. Germline CDR1 reads LNHDA; CDR2 reads SQIVND (reference sequence). The CDR3 protein is CASKASNRAGNTEAFF. The DNA of the CDR3 is TGTGCCAGTAAGGCCTCCAACAGAGCCGGGAACACTGAAGCTTTCTTT.

The chain carries TRBV28 and TRBJ2-7; D is unresolved. Germline values: CDR1 MDHEN, CDR2 SYDVKM. The CDR3 contains 13 residues. The V and J ends lost 7 bases and 6 bases respectively, with 16 bases between them. Here the CDR3 reads CASKVQLGGEQYF. The CDR3 coding sequence is TGTGCCAGCAAGGTCCAATTGGGTGGCGAGCAGTACTTC.

V usage is TRBV7-2 and J usage is TRBJ2-7, with D maybe TRBD2 (6 bases). The CDR3 is 14 amino acids. Germline V gene sequence: CDR1 SGHTA, CDR2 FQGNSA. Trimming stripped 3 bases from V and 3 bases from J, with 12 bases between. CDR3 protein: CASSLPGAYYEQYF. CDR3 coding DNA: TGTGCCAGCAGCTTGCCGGGAGCCTACTACGAGCAGTACTTC.

The chain carries TRBV30 and TRBJ1-2; TRBD1 matches 8 bases. This CDR3 comprises 14 residues. The germline V gene has CDR1 GTSNPN and CDR2 SVGIG (reference sequence). V dropped 8 bases and J dropped 8; count of bases not matched to a gene: 16. This CDR3 reads CAGTAGQGAGGYTF. The CDR3 nucleotides are TGTGCCGGGACCGCGGGCCAGGGGGCCGGGGGCTACACCTTC.

This clone was counted once. This rearrangement joins TRBV7-6 to TRBJ1-2, with D unresolved. Trimming left V 3 bases short and J 0 bases short, with 11 bases between. The germline gives CDR1 SGHVS, CDR2 FNYEAQ. The CDR3 runs 15 residues. CDR3 bases: TGTGCCAGCAGCTTGGGAGTCGGGGCTAACTATGGCTACACCTTC. It specifies CASSLGVGANYGYTF.

This clone is medium-sized within its sample. J is TRBJ2-7 and V is TRBV29-1; the D gene is possibly TRBD2 (6 bases). The CDR3 runs 13 residues. Germline CDR1 is SQVTM and CDR2 is ANQGSEA. V lost 4 bases to trimming and J lost 2 bases, with 12 bases between them. The CDR3 bases are TGCAGCGTTGTATGGGACTTCCCCTACGAGCAGTACTTC. It specifies CSVVWDFPYEQYF.

The chain joins TRBV5-6 to TRBJ2-1; D perhaps matches TRBD2 (5 bases). CDR1 is SGHDT, CDR2 YYEEEE, per germline. The germline V and J ends were trimmed by 4 bases and 7 bases, with 15 bases remaining between them. The CDR3 has 14 residues. The CDR3 bases are TGTGCCAGCAGCCCTGCCGGGGTTGGAAATGAGCAGTTCTTC. This translates into CASSPAGVGNEQFF. The whole variable domain, filled in from reference TRBV5-6 and TRBJ2-1, reads DAGVTQSPTHLIKTRGQQVTLRCSPKSGHDTVSWYQQALGQGPQFIFQYYEEEERQRGNFPDRFSGHQFPNYSSELNVNALLLGDSALYLCASSPAGVGNEQFFGPGTRLTVL.

The genes are TRBV19 and TRBJ2-7, with 7 bases that match TRBD2. Germline lookup yields CDR1 LNHDA and CDR2 SQIVND (reference sequence). Germline trimming cut 4 bases from V and 3 bases from J; bases unmatched to any gene: 6. This CDR3 has 14 amino acids. This chain's CDR3 is CASSTSASGYEQYF. CDR3 coding DNA: TGTGCCAGTAGTACTTCCGCTAGCGGCTACGAGCAGTACTTC.

This clone was observed once. The V call is TRBV29-1, the J call TRBJ1-2, with a tentative D call TRBD1 (6 bases). V lost 6 bases and J lost 3, with 17 bases in between. Germline loops: CDR1 SQVTM, CDR2 ANQGSEA. The CDR3 has 14 residues. CDR3 in DNA: TGCAGCGTCGATCTACAGGGATTACACTATGGCTACACCTTC. This codes for CSVDLQGLHYGYTF.

The chain couples TRBV19 to TRBJ2-1; TRBD2 aligns across 10 bases. This CDR3 spans 13 amino acids. V lost 5 bases, J lost 6 bases, and 1 base stayed unmatched. From germline, CDR1 is LNHDA and CDR2 SQIVND (reference sequence). The chain's CDR3 is CASSWTSGNEQFF. In nucleotides, the CDR3 is TGTGCCAGTAGTTGGACTAGCGGCAATGAGCAGTTCTTC. Using reference TRBV19 and TRBJ2-1 for the parts outside the CDR3, the full variable domain is DGGITQSPKYLFRKEGQNVTLSCEQNLNHDAMYWYRQDPGQGLRLIYYSQIVNDFQKGDIAEGYSVSREKKESFPLTVTSAQKNPTAFYLCASSWTSGNEQFFGPGTRLTVL.

V and J are TRBV9 and TRBJ2-7, with 10 bases identical to TRBD2. Germline assignment: CDR1 SGDLS and CDR2 YYNGEE. The V gene end was trimmed by 0 bases and the J gene end by 10 bases; junction bases not matched to a gene: 10. The CDR3 runs 15 residues. CDR3 protein: CASSVGGGTSDYQYF. The CDR3 DNA is TGTGCCAGCAGCGTAGGAGGGGGGACTAGCGATTACCAGTACTTC.

This clone occurred a few times. The rearrangement uses TRBV29-1 and TRBJ2-1, with D perhaps matching TRBD2 (5 bases). In germline, CDR1 is SQVTM, CDR2 ANQGSEA. There are 15 residues in the CDR3. The V end lost 2 bases, the J end lost 4 bases, and 15 bases lay between the germline ends. CDR3 protein: CSVEPLWTGYNEQFF. The CDR3 nucleotides are TGCAGCGTTGAACCGCTCTGGACGGGGTACAATGAGCAGTTCTTC.

The CDR3 DNA reads TGTGCCAGCAGTGAAGCTCATAGACTAGCGGGGGCGAACACCGGGGAGCTGTTTTTT. Residues: CASSEAHRLAGANTGELFF. The V and J genes are TRBV2 and TRBJ2-2; 12 positions match TRBD2. The CDR3 loop spans 19 amino acids. Germline trimming cut 0 bases from V and 0 bases from J; bases unmatched to any gene: 5. Germline V gene sequence: CDR1 SNHLY, CDR2 FYNNEI.

V and J are TRBV4-1 and TRBJ2-5, with TRBD2 matching over 12 bases. The CDR3 contains 17 residues. CDR1 is MGHRA and CDR2 is YSYEKL in the germline V gene. V shed 4 bases and J 2 bases; nucleotides not matched to a gene: 8. This chain's CDR3 is CASSLEALAGGQETQYF. The CDR3 region has the DNA TGCGCCAGCAGCCTCGAGGCACTAGCGGGGGGTCAAGAGACCCAGTACTTC.

The chain joins TRBV18 to TRBJ2-6, with D perhaps TRBD2 (6 bases). V was clipped by 2 bases and J by 1 base, with 6 bases between them. Germline CDR1 is KGHSH and CDR2 is LQKENI. This CDR3 spans 15 amino acids. The DNA of the CDR3 is TGTGCCAGCTCACCAGGGAGGTCTGGGGCCAACGTCCTGACTTTC. It is translated as CASSPGRSGANVLTF.

This clone occurred a few times. The chain carries TRBV5-1 and TRBJ2-7; 10 bases line up with TRBD1. Germline-derived CDR1 and CDR2 are SGHRS and YFSETQ. The CDR3 has 16 residues. The V gene end was trimmed by 4 bases and the J gene end by 0 bases; junction bases not matched to a gene: 7. CDR3 DNA: TGCGCCAGCAGCCCGGGACAGGGGCGAATCTCCTACGAGCAGTACTTC. As protein: CASSPGQGRISYEQYF.

The table lists this clone with a count of one. V is TRBV4-1 and J is TRBJ2-2; D perhaps matches TRBD2 (7 bases). In germline, CDR1 is MGHRA, CDR2 YSYEKL. The V end was cut by 3 bases, the J end by 3 bases, with 14 bases between. This CDR3 has 16 amino acids. The CDR3 here is CASSHPGAGDTGELFF. The CDR3 nucleotides read TGCGCCAGCAGCCATCCAGGGGCGGGGGACACCGGGGAGCTGTTTTTT.

The chain has TRBV19 and TRBJ2-3, with D uncertain. The V and J ends lost 3 bases and 0 bases respectively, with 13 bases between them. Germline assignment: CDR1 LNHDA and CDR2 SQIVND (reference sequence). CDR3 length: 16 residues. The CDR3 reads CASSILSGDSTDTQYF. CDR3 nucleotides: TGTGCCAGTAGTATTCTGTCCGGTGATAGCACAGATACGCAGTATTTT. Variable domain in full (rest from reference TRBV19 and TRBJ2-3): DGGITQSPKYLFRKEGQNVTLSCEQNLNHDAMYWYRQDPGQGLRLIYYSQIVNDFQKGDIAEGYSVSREKKESFPLTVTSAQKNPTAFYLCASSILSGDSTDTQYFGPGTRLTVL.

In its sample, this clone was seen a few times. This chain uses TRBV7-9 with TRBJ2-1, with TRBD2 as a possible D gene (7 bases). This CDR3 has 16 residues. Trimming took off 2 bases at V and 4 bases at J, with 15 bases between the two ends. Germline lookup yields CDR1 SEHNR and CDR2 FQNEAQ (reference sequence). DNA of the CDR3: TGTGCCAGCAGCTTACTCAGGGGCGGGGGTTACAATGAGCAGTTCTTC. Encoded protein: CASSLLRGGGYNEQFF.

V is TRBV7-2 and J is TRBJ2-1; D gene ambiguous. This CDR3 contains 12 residues. CDR1 SGHTA and CDR2 FQGNSA come from the germline V gene. Between the trimmed V and J ends, which lost 5 bases and 8 bases, there was a span of 10 bases. The CDR3 protein is CASSPGRYEQFF. CDR3 nucleotide sequence: TGTGCCAGCAGCCCGGGCCGCTATGAGCAGTTCTTC.

The CDR3 sequence is CASTGGLSPLHF. CDR3 in DNA: TGTGCCAGCACGGGGGGTTTATCACCCCTCCACTTT. The chain couples TRBV2 to TRBJ1-6, with D possibly matching TRBD1 (5 bases). The germline V gene encodes CDR1 SNHLY and CDR2 FYNNEI. The V end lost 7 bases, the J end lost 10 bases, and 11 bases lay between the germline ends. The CDR3 consists of 12 residues.

The V and J genes are TRBV7-2 and TRBJ2-2, with D perhaps given as TRBD1 or TRBD2 (5 bases each). V was cut by 1 base and J by 0 bases, with 6 bases left in between. Germline V gene data show CDR1 as SGHTA and CDR2 as FQGNSA. The CDR3 extends over 15 amino acids. The CDR3 nucleotides read TGTGCCAGCAGCTTAGGGGGACCGAACACCGGGGAGCTGTTTTTT. Amino acids: CASSLGGPNTGELFF.

The chain joins TRBV6-1 to TRBJ2-2; D call uncertain. The CDR3 spans 12 residues. The V gene's germline CDR1 is MNHNS and CDR2 SASEGT. V lost 5 bases to trimming and J lost 5 bases, with 6 bases between them. The CDR3 DNA is TGTGCCAGCAGTTTCCGGACCGGGGAGCTGTTTTTT. Translation: CASSFRTGELFF.

This chain uses TRBV11-2 with TRBJ1-1, with D possibly TRBD1 on 6 matching bases. The V end was cut by 5 bases, the J end by 1 base, with 17 bases between. This CDR3 is 16 amino acids long. Looked up from germline, CDR1 is SGHAT and CDR2 is FQNNGV. The CDR3 spells CASSRTWGGPNTEAFF. CDR3 nucleotide sequence: TGTGCCAGCAGCAGAACCTGGGGGGGCCCGAACACTGAAGCTTTCTTT. Supplemented by reference TRBV11-2 and TRBJ1-1, the full variable domain reads EAGVAQSPRYKIIEKRQSVAFWCNPISGHATLYWYQQILGQGPKLLIQFQNNGVVDDSQLPKDRFSAERLKGVDSTLKIQPAKLEDSAVYLCASSRTWGGPNTEAFFGQGTRLTVV.